This T cell receptor beta chain came from a study of T-cell reconstitution after alpha-beta-depleted transplantation in children listed by TCRdb under 2016. For the study in its entirety: Using TCR repertoire profiling, the study followed T-cell immune reconstitution in a quantitative way in children after TCRalphabeta/CD19-depleted allogeneic hematopoietic cell transplantation. The paper's findings and limits, for the study overall: The apparently early recovery of alphabetaT-cell counts about two months after transplant reportedly depended on only several hundred rapidly expanded clones that came from non-depleted graft cells. In some patients, the high TCRbeta diversity seen at day 60 was put down to recipient T cells and intrathymic progenitors that had survived conditioning. Hyperexpanded clone frequencies declined over subsequent months; after one year, T-cell counts and TCRbeta diversity were mostly attributed to newly produced T cells.

The library was made by PCR. Instrument on record: Illumina HiSeq 2500. TCR library preparation used molecular barcoding, with unique molecular identifiers applied to normalize quantification of the TCRbeta repertoire. The public reads were run again by TCRdb, first through fastp at Q25 and then through MiXCR, and only productive beta chains were kept. Every distinct CDR3 protein forms one entry, paired with its most common genes and DNA. In this sample the table shows approximately 800,000 distinct CDR3 sequences, around 17% of which occur a single time. Approximately 5% of the sample lies in the top ten. The treatment or condition label of this sample denotes: allogeneic hematopoietic cell transplantation with graft depleted of TCRalphabeta T cells and CD19 B cells. TCRalphabeta/CD19-depleted allogeneic hematopoietic cell grafts were given to the transplant recipients, all of whom were children.

In its sample, this clonotype was seen a few times. The antigen this receptor binds is unknown. Base qualities are missing; no much larger clone stands one base away. CDR1 KGHDR and CDR2 SFDVKD are derived from the germline V gene. The CDR3 runs 15 residues from the cysteine to the phenylalanine. Only the CDR3 DNA is retained, 45 bases long and in frame from the first base. Compared with germline, V lacks 9 bases and J lacks 7 bases; bases without a gene match: 11. Recombination joined TRBV24-1 with TRBJ2-1, with TRBD1 identical over 10 junction bases. The clonotype comes from a male patient between 10 and 17 years old who had a stem cell transplant for acute lymphoblastic leukemia, so the T cells may come from the graft donor. The material sequenced was PBMCs, mostly from graft donor cells, taken 360 days after TCRalphabeta/CD19-depleted stem cell transplant. The CDR3 protein sequence reads: CATHDGQGVMNEQFF. The base sequence is TGTGCCACCCACGACGGACAGGGGGTTATGAATGAGCAGTTCTTC.